This passage covers 25 T cell receptor beta chains from one sample sequenced in a study of T cells in Graves' hyperthyroidism and ophthalmopathy. From RNA transcripts, TCR beta CDR3 regions were amplified. HTBI primers were employed in a first-round RT-PCR of the TCR CDR3. TCRdb called the multiplex PCR reads again in MiXCR, with one record for every CDR3 protein. The data hold some 530,000 distinct CDR3 sequences, with about 20% observed a single time. The source material was blood. The receptors derive from a woman aged 70-85 years with Graves' ophthalmopathy.

The chain has TRBV6-1 and TRBJ2-2; TRBD2 matches 8 bases. Germline lookup yields CDR1 MNHNS and CDR2 SASEGT. The CDR3 sequence is 14 residues long. J was trimmed by 2 bases and V by 11 bases; bases with no gene match: 7. This CDR3 is CAASGGGNTGELFF. The CDR3 coding sequence is TGTGCCGCCAGCGGGGGAGGTAACACCGGGGAGCTGTTTTTT.

V is TRBV11-3 and J is TRBJ1-1, with D unclear. There are 14 residues in the CDR3. Per germline, CDR1 SGHNT and CDR2 YENEEA. Trimming took 5 bases from V and 3 from J, leaving 13 bases between them. CDR3 DNA sequence: TGTGCCAGCAGCCTCGGGCGGATGGACACTGAAGCTTTCTTT. Its translation is CASSLGRMDTEAFF.

This clonotype appeared many times. The gene calls are TRBV7-2 and TRBJ2-1; the D gene is possibly TRBD2 (6 bases). V lost 1 base, J lost 2 bases, and 9 bases lay in between. The CDR3 has 15 residues. Germline V gives CDR1 SGHTA, CDR2 FQGNSA. CDR3 in amino acids: CASSLVTSTYNEQFF. The CDR3 DNA sequence: TGTGCCAGCAGCTTAGTAACTAGCACCTACAATGAGCAGTTCTTC. Variable domain in full (rest from reference TRBV7-2 and TRBJ2-1): GAGVSQSPSNKVTEKGKDVELRCDPISGHTALYWYRQSLGQGLEFLIYFQGNSAPDKSGLPSDRFSAERTGGSVSTLTIQRTQQEDSAVYLCASSLVTSTYNEQFFGPGTRLTVL.

The CDR3 is CASSTGTNYGYTF. In nucleotides, the CDR3 is TGTGCCAGCAGCACAGGAACTAACTATGGCTACACCTTC. J is TRBJ1-2 and V is TRBV7-2, with D tentatively TRBD1 (5 bases). Germline CDR1 reads SGHTA; CDR2 reads FQGNSA. This CDR3 region has 13 residues. Trimming shortened V by 5 bases and J by 0 bases, and 7 bases separated the two germline ends.

The CDR3 is CSVISGAPGETQYF. The CDR3 DNA sequence: TGCAGTGTCATATCCGGGGCTCCTGGGGAGACCCAGTACTTC. The V gene is TRBV20-1, the J gene TRBJ2-5; D is tentatively TRBD1 or TRBD2 (5 bases each). Trimming took 7 bases from V and 5 from J, leaving 20 bases between them. There are 14 residues in the CDR3. Germline lookup yields CDR1 DFQATT and CDR2 SNEGSKA (reference sequence).

In its sample, this clonotype was seen a few times. This sequence joins TRBV18 and TRBJ2-7; 10 nucleotides align to TRBD1. Losses at the gene ends were 3 bases for V and 0 bases for J; bases not matched to a gene: 2. The CDR3 has 15 amino acids. Germline CDR1 and CDR2: KGHSH and LQKENI. The CDR3 bases are TGTGCCAGCTCACCGGGGGACAGGGGCTCCTACGAGCAGTACTTC. Translating gives CASSPGDRGSYEQYF.

J is TRBJ1-1 and V is TRBV10-3; 12 bases are shared with TRBD1. Germline loops: CDR1 ENHRY, CDR2 SYGVKD. This CDR3 is 18 amino acids long. The J segment lost 11 bases and the V segment lost 10 bases, leaving 26 bases of the junction unmatched. The CDR3 sequence is CATTITVSEGQGATEAFF. CDR3 DNA sequence: TGTGCCACGACAATTACTGTGTCAGAGGGACAGGGGGCTACCGAGGCTTTCTTT.

This clonotype has a handful of counts. The chain couples TRBV5-1 to TRBJ2-6; D not certain. This CDR3 comprises 15 residues. V dropped 7 bases and J dropped 4 bases, with 15 bases sitting between them. Germline CDR1 and CDR2: SGHRS and YFSETQ. The CDR3 DNA reads as TGCGCCAGCCTACCGATACCCGGAGGGGCCAACGTCCTGACTTTC. Translating it yields CASLPIPGGANVLTF.

The chain is built from TRBV27 and TRBJ1-2, with TRBD1 identical over 7 bases. Germline CDR1 is MNHEY and CDR2 is SMNVEV (reference sequence). The V gene end was trimmed by 8 bases and the J gene end by 0 bases; junction bases not matched to a gene: 9. The CDR3 extends over 15 amino acids. The CDR3 DNA sequence: TGTGCCAGCTGTCGAACCGGGACAGCTAACTATGGCTACACCTTC. Amino acids: CASCRTGTANYGYTF.

As for this clonotype: A much larger clone differs from this one at a single base, so this may be a read error. J is TRBJ2-2 and V is TRBV6-2 or TRBV6-3; 9 bases agree with TRBD1. The germline V gene encodes CDR1 MNHEY and CDR2 SVGEGT. The CDR3 has 15 residues. The CDR3 coding sequence is TGTGCCAGCCGGACAGGGGCTACTTACACCGGGGGGCTGTTTTTT. Protein: CASRTGATYTGGLFF.

The rearrangement links TRBV30 to TRBJ1-5, with D uncertain. Germline V gene data show CDR1 as GTSNPN and CDR2 as SVGIG (reference sequence). The CDR3 has 13 amino acids. V lost 5 bases and J lost 4, with 12 bases in between. DNA of the CDR3: TGTGCCTGGTCCGCAGTTTATAATCAGCCCCAGCATTTT. It specifies CAWSAVYNQPQHF. Full variable domain (missing parts from reference TRBV30 and TRBJ1-5): SQTIHQWPATLVQPVGSPLSLECTVEGTSNPNLYWYRQAAGRGLQLLFYSVGIGQISSEVPQNLSASRPQDRQFILSSKKLLLSDSGFYLCAWSAVYNQPQHFGDGTRLSIL.

This clonotype was seen a few times. This sequence joins TRBV20-1 and TRBJ2-6, with unresolved D. The V gene lost 3 bases and the J gene lost 0 bases, with 9 bases spanning the gap. CDR3 length: 15 amino acids. Germline CDR1 and CDR2: DFQATT and SNEGSKA (reference sequence). CDR3 nucleotides: TGCAGTGCTAGTGGCAGACACTCTGGGGCCAACGTCCTGACTTTC. Protein product: CSASGRHSGANVLTF.

This clonotype was observed a handful of times. The chain joins TRBV10-1 to TRBJ2-2; either TRBD1 or TRBD2 may supply D (5 bases each). Germline lookup yields CDR1 WNHNN and CDR2 SYGVQD (reference sequence). The germline V and J ends were trimmed by 2 bases and 4 bases, with 20 bases remaining between them. This CDR3 contains 18 residues. The CDR3 spells CASSESKGGTTSTGELFF. The CDR3 DNA follows: TGCGCCAGCAGTGAGAGTAAGGGTGGGACCACTTCCACCGGGGAGCTGTTTTTT.

The J gene is TRBJ1-6, the V gene TRBV19, with D hard to call. Germline CDR1 and CDR2: LNHDA and SQIVND (reference sequence). V was trimmed by 3 bases and J by 0 bases, leaving 18 bases between them. The CDR3 is made up of 19 amino acids. As DNA, the CDR3 is TGTGCCAGTAGTATCGAATCGCGTCGCGGGAGCTCCTATAATTCACCCCTCCACTTT. This gives the protein CASSIESRRGSSYNSPLHF.

The chain carries TRBV20-1 and TRBJ2-1; possibly TRBD2 for D (6 bases). The CDR3 has 16 amino acids. CDR1 and CDR2 (germline): DFQATT, SNEGSKA (reference sequence). Trimming pared 0 bases from V and 12 bases from J, leaving 24 bases between. The CDR3 here is CSARDLSTDYFGGQFF. CDR3 DNA sequence: TGCAGTGCTAGAGATCTTAGTACGGACTATTTCGGGGGGCAGTTCTTC.

This clonotype was observed a handful of times. The chain employs TRBV6-1 and TRBJ2-3, with D possibly TRBD2 on 6 matching bases. The V end lost 6 bases, the J end lost 6 bases, and 19 bases lay between the germline ends. The CDR3 has 15 amino acids. Germline CDR1 reads MNHNS; CDR2 reads SASEGT. The CDR3 DNA is TGTGCCAGCAGCCGTGGGGTAGCGGCACTGGATACGCAGTATTTT. Its protein is CASSRGVAALDTQYF.

This clonotype was found a few times. The rearrangement uses TRBV29-1 and TRBJ1-1; D gene uncertain. Germline CDR1 reads SQVTM; CDR2 reads ANQGSEA. The V and J ends lost 3 bases and 1 base respectively, with 9 bases between them. CDR3 length equals 13 residues. DNA for the CDR3: TGCAGCGTTGAGAACAGCCAGAACACTGAAGCTTTCTTT. Protein product: CSVENSQNTEAFF.

J is TRBJ1-5 and V is TRBV27; D gene uncertain. V lost 2 bases and J lost 10, with 12 bases in between. CDR3 length equals 13 residues. Germline values: CDR1 MNHEY, CDR2 SMNVEV (reference sequence). The CDR3 loop reads CASSLGGLRPQHF. The DNA for the CDR3 is TGTGCCAGCAGTTTAGGAGGGTTGAGACCCCAGCATTTT.

This clonotype was counted a few times. The gene calls are TRBV6-1 and TRBJ1-4; no clear D gene. Germline V gives CDR1 MNHNS, CDR2 SASEGT. CDR3 length: 13 amino acids. V dropped 6 bases and J dropped 5 bases, with 10 bases sitting between them. The CDR3 here is CASRKDGNEKLFF. CDR3 sequence (DNA): TGTGCCAGCAGAAAGGACGGGAATGAAAAACTGTTTTTT.

This clonotype appeared a few times. This rearrangement joins TRBV3-1 to TRBJ2-5; D ambiguous. V shed 1 base and J shed 7 bases, with 13 bases lying between them. Looked up from germline, CDR1 is LGHDT and CDR2 is YNNKEL (reference sequence). This CDR3 is 14 amino acids long. CDR3 region: CASSQGLSGGTQYF. CDR3 in DNA: TGTGCCAGCAGCCAAGGACTTTCTGGTGGGACCCAGTACTTC.

The V call is TRBV5-1, the J call TRBJ2-3, with 7 bases matching TRBD1. Per the germline V gene, CDR1 is SGHRS and CDR2 is YFSETQ. Trimming cost V 4 bases and J 2 bases; bases outside gene matches: 10. The CDR3 contains 16 residues. CDR3 in amino acids: CASSLGTDPITDTQYF. The CDR3 nucleotides are TGCGCCAGCAGCCTCGGGACAGACCCGATCACAGATACGCAGTATTTT.

This clonotype has only a few counts. The rearrangement uses TRBV18 and TRBJ2-1; 11 nucleotides line up with TRBD2. Germline V gene lookup returns CDR1 KGHSH and CDR2 LQKENI. This CDR3 spans 16 amino acids. The J segment lost 4 bases and the V segment lost 0 bases, leaving 2 bases of the junction unmatched. The CDR3 reads CASSPPGLAEYNEQFF. CDR3 in DNA: TGTGCCAGCTCACCACCGGGACTAGCGGAGTACAATGAGCAGTTCTTC.

The chain is built from TRBV7-9 and TRBJ1-1; no clear D. The CDR3 length is 16 residues. Trimming shortened V by 5 bases and J by 6 bases, and 22 bases separated the two germline ends. CDR1 is SEHNR, CDR2 FQNEAQ, per germline (reference sequence). CDR3 nucleotide sequence: TGTGCCAGCAGCCCCCTTCTGGACTTCCCTCGATCTGAAGCTTTCTTT. Translating it yields CASSPLLDFPRSEAFF.

V usage is TRBV4-3 and J usage is TRBJ2-5; a weak D match, TRBD2 (5 bases). Judging by the DNA end, TRBJ2-1 fits better; the J call may be wrong. Germline values: CDR1 LGHNA, CDR2 YSLEER. This CDR3 is 12 amino acids long. CDR3 sequence (DNA): TGCGCCAGCAGCCAAGACGGGCGGGCCCAGTTCTTC. Encoded protein: CASSQDGRAQFF.

This clonotype appeared a few times. The chain employs TRBV19 and TRBJ2-5; D ambiguous. Trimming took off 2 bases at V and 1 base at J, with 5 bases between the two ends. Per the germline V gene, CDR1 is LNHDA and CDR2 is SQIVND (reference sequence). The CDR3 contains 13 residues. CDR3 DNA sequence: TGTGCCAGTAGTATACAGACCCAAGAGACCCAGTACTTC. This codes for CASSIQTQETQYF. Variable domain in full (rest from reference TRBV19 and TRBJ2-5): DGGITQSPKYLFRKEGQNVTLSCEQNLNHDAMYWYRQDPGQGLRLIYYSQIVNDFQKGDIAEGYSVSREKKESFPLTVTSAQKNPTAFYLCASSIQTQETQYFGPGTRLLVL.